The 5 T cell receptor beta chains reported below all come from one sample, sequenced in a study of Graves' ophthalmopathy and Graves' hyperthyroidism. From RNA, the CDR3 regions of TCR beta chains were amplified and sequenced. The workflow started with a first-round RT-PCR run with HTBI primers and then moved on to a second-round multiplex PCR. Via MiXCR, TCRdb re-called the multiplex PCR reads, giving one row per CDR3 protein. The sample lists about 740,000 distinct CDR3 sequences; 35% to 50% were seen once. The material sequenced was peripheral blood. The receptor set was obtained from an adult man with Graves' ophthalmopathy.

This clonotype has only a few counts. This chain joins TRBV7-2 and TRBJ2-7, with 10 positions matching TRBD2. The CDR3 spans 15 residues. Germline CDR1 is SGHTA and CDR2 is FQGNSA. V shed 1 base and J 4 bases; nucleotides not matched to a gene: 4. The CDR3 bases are TGTGCCAGCAGCTTAGGAAGCGGGAGGGGGTACGAGCAGTACTTC. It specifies CASSLGSGRGYEQYF. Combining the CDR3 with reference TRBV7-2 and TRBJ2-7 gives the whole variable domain GAGVSQSPSNKVTEKGKDVELRCDPISGHTALYWYRQSLGQGLEFLIYFQGNSAPDKSGLPSDRFSAERTGGSVSTLTIQRTQQEDSAVYLCASSLGSGRGYEQYFGPGTRLTVT.

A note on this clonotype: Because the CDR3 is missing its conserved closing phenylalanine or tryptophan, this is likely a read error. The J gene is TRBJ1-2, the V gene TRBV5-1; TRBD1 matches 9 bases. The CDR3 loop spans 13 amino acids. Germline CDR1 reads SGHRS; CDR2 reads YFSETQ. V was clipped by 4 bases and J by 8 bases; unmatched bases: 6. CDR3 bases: TGCGCCAGCAGCCAACAGGGGGCGGACGGCTACACCCTC. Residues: CASSQQGADGYTL.

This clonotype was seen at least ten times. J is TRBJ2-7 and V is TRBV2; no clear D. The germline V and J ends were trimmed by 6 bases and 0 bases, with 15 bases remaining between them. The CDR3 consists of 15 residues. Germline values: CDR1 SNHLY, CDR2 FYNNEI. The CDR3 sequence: CASSLQARSSYEQYF. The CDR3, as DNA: TGTGCCAGCAGCCTTCAGGCGAGGAGCTCCTACGAGCAGTACTTC.

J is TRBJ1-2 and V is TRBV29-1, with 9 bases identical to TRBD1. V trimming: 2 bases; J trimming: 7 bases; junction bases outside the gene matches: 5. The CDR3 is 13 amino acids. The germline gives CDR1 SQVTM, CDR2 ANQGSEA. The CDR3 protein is CSVERGQGRGYTF. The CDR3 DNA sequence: TGCAGCGTTGAAAGGGGACAGGGCCGTGGCTACACCTTC.

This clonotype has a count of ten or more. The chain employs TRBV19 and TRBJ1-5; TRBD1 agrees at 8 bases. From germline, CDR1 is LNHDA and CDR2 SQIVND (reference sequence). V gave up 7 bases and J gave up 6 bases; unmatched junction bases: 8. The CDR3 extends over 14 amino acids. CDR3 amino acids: CASTLDRAGQPQHF. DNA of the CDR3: TGTGCCAGTACCCTGGACAGGGCGGGTCAGCCCCAGCATTTT.